The 26 T cell receptor beta chains below come from one sample, sequenced in a study of CD8+ T cells in alopecia areata. It was cDNA, reverse transcribed from extracted RNA, that served as the sequencing template. The data were produced by immunoSEQ multiplex PCR, yet TCRdb's version contains in-frame clones alone and is incomplete. The sample lists about 180,000 clones, approximately 59% seen once, with roughly 14% in the top ten. This specimen consisted of CD4+ T cells sorted from blood, obtained at week 0. These receptors were collected from a human donor with alopecia areata.

This clone has only a few counts. Other nucleotide sequences from this sample produce the same CDR3. This chain uses TRBV10-3 with TRBJ1-2; TRBD1 matches at 8 bases. The J segment lost 4 bases and the V segment lost 2 bases, leaving 6 bases of the junction unmatched. Germline CDR1 and CDR2: ENHRY and SYGVKD. The CDR3 totals 15 residues. The CDR3 loop is CAISEGQGASYGYTF. The CDR3, as DNA: TGTGCCATCAGTGAGGGCCAGGGGGCGAGCTATGGCTACACCTTC.

Here the CDR3 reads CAWSKVHLNEQYF. The CDR3 DNA sequence: TGTGCCTGGAGTAAGGTACATCTCAACGAGCAGTACTTC. The chain couples TRBV30 to TRBJ2-7; D not certain. The CDR3 extends over 13 amino acids. CDR1 and CDR2 (germline): GTSNPN, SVGIG (reference sequence). V dropped 2 bases and J dropped 5 bases, with 13 bases sitting between them.

This clone came up a few times. This chain connects TRBV5-1 to TRBJ1-3, with D tentatively TRBD1 (5 bases). Trimming stripped 5 bases from V and 4 bases from J, with 13 bases between. The length of the CDR3 is 14 residues. Germline values: CDR1 SGHRS, CDR2 YFSETQ. DNA of the CDR3: TGCGCCAGCAGGCAGGGAATCACGGGAAACACCATATATTTT. Translating gives CASRQGITGNTIYF.

This clone was recorded a few times. The chain is built from TRBV2 and TRBJ1-1; 7 positions agree with TRBD1. J lost 4 bases, V lost 6 bases, and 8 bases had no gene match. In germline, CDR1 is SNHLY, CDR2 FYNNEI. This CDR3 has 14 residues. CDR3 protein: CASRGQLGFTEAFF. The CDR3 DNA sequence: TGTGCCAGCAGGGGACAGCTAGGGTTCACTGAAGCTTTCTTT.

This clone was seen more than once but under ten times. The chain recombines TRBV27 with TRBJ2-2; 7 bases are shared with TRBD2. V lost 1 base and J lost 4; bases outside the gene matches: 0. There are 14 residues in the CDR3. The V gene's germline CDR1 is MNHEY and CDR2 SMNVEV (reference sequence). For the CDR3, the DNA is TGTGCCAGCAGTTTATGGGGGGGCACCGGGGAGCTGTTTTTT. Translated, it gives CASSLWGGTGELFF.

The genes are TRBV6-6 and TRBJ1-1; no reliable D call. Trimming took 2 bases from V and 6 from J, leaving 7 bases between them. The CDR3 totals 12 residues. Per the germline V gene, CDR1 is MNHNY and CDR2 is SVGAGI (reference sequence). The DNA for the CDR3 is TGTGCCAGCAGTTACCCGGGGTCTGAAGCTTTCTTT. This sequence encodes CASSYPGSEAFF.

V is TRBV30 and J is TRBJ2-7, with D perhaps TRBD2 (6 bases). Germline V gene data show CDR1 as GTSNPN and CDR2 as SVGIG (reference sequence). The CDR3 is 13 residues long. Between the trimmed V and J ends, which lost 4 bases and 6 bases, there was a span of 16 bases. CDR3 in DNA: TGTGCCTGGACCGCGGGCTTCGGGGGCGAGCAGTACTTC. The encoded protein is CAWTAGFGGEQYF.

The chain carries TRBV2 and TRBJ2-1; D may be TRBD1 or TRBD2 (5 bases each). The ends were cut back, 5 bases at V and 2 bases at J, with 10 bases in the middle. CDR3 length: 14 amino acids. Germline V CDR1 and CDR2: SNHLY, FYNNEI. CDR3 nucleotides: TGTGCCAGCAGTAAAACGGGGCCCTACAATGAGCAGTTCTTC. Protein: CASSKTGPYNEQFF.

V gene TRBV11-2 combines with J gene TRBJ1-6; D gene ambiguous. Trimming removed 1 base at V and 7 bases at J, with 8 bases between. The CDR3 has 14 amino acids. Per the germline V gene, CDR1 is SGHAT and CDR2 is FQNNGV. Here the CDR3 reads CASSLGVENSPLHF. The CDR3 DNA reads TGTGCCAGCAGCTTAGGGGTGGAGAATTCACCCCTCCACTTT.

This clone was seen only a few times. The rearrangement links TRBV29-1 to TRBJ2-7; 8 bases are shared with TRBD1. CDR1 is SQVTM, CDR2 ANQGSEA, per germline. The CDR3 sequence is 15 residues long. The V and J ends lost 2 bases and 3 bases, in that order; junction bases with no gene match: 9. CDR3 nucleotides: TGCAGCGTTGAAAGACGGACAGGGATTGGCTACGAGCAGTACTTC. This codes for CSVERRTGIGYEQYF.

The chain combines TRBV2 with TRBJ2-2; D tentatively reads TRBD1 or TRBD2 (5 bases each). The CDR3 loop spans 13 amino acids. Looked up from germline, CDR1 is SNHLY and CDR2 is FYNNEI. V gave up 4 bases and J gave up 4 bases, with 7 bases separating them. The CDR3 protein is CASSVGTTGELFF. The CDR3, as DNA: TGTGCCAGCAGTGTCGGGACCACCGGGGAGCTGTTTTTT.

V usage is TRBV2 and J usage is TRBJ2-7; D is ambiguous. Germline V lookup: CDR1 SNHLY, CDR2 FYNNEI. This CDR3 is 11 amino acids long. Trimming cost V 4 bases and J 3 bases, with 4 bases left between them. DNA of the CDR3: TGTGCCAGCAGTGGACACTACGAGCAGTACTTC. The encoded protein is CASSGHYEQYF. Full variable domain (missing parts from reference TRBV2 and TRBJ2-7): EPEVTQTPSHQVTQMGQEVILRCVPISNHLYFYWYRQILGQKVEFLVSFYNNEISEKSEIFDDQFSVERPDGSNFTLKIRSTKLEDSAMYFCASSGHYEQYFGPGTRLTVT.

This chain joins TRBV6-1 and TRBJ2-3, with D maybe TRBD2 (6 bases). Germline-derived CDR1 and CDR2 are MNHNS and SASEGT. V gave up 8 bases and J gave up 4 bases, with 19 bases separating them. The CDR3 loop spans 15 amino acids. CDR3 DNA: TGTGCCAGCCTTCTGGCGGGGCCCGTTGCAGATACGCAGTATTTT. It yields the protein CASLLAGPVADTQYF.

In its sample, this clone was seen a few times. The chain is built from TRBV30 and TRBJ1-6; D not certain. V was shortened by 4 bases and J by 5 bases, with 9 bases between the two germline ends. The germline V gene encodes CDR1 GTSNPN and CDR2 SVGIG (reference sequence). The CDR3 is made up of 13 amino acids. For the CDR3, the DNA is TGTGCCTGGACAACTGGTGATAATTCACCCCTCCACTTT. Its translation is CAWTTGDNSPLHF.

A few counts support this clone. The rearrangement links TRBV18 to TRBJ1-4; D gene uncertain. Germline loops: CDR1 KGHSH, CDR2 LQKENI. This CDR3 region has 16 residues. The germline V and J ends were trimmed by 0 bases and 0 bases, with 8 bases remaining between them. The CDR3 DNA reads TGTGCCAGCTCACCACCGGTGCGAGCAACTAATGAAAAACTGTTTTTT. This sequence encodes CASSPPVRATNEKLFF.

The chain has TRBV7-2 and TRBJ1-1; unclear D gene. Germline values: CDR1 SGHTA, CDR2 FQGNSA. The V gene lost 5 bases and the J gene lost 5 bases, with 9 bases spanning the gap. The length of the CDR3 is 12 residues. The CDR3 DNA is TGTGCCAGCAGCCCCGTCCGAACTGAAGCTTTCTTT. Its protein is CASSPVRTEAFF.

This chain links TRBV5-1 with TRBJ2-5; D may be TRBD1 or TRBD2 (7 bases each). CDR3 length: 15 residues. Looked up from germline, CDR1 is SGHRS and CDR2 is YFSETQ. Trimming pared 3 bases from V and 7 bases from J, leaving 19 bases between. The CDR3 spells CASSWRQGGLVTQYF. CDR3 nucleotides: TGCGCCAGCAGCTGGAGACAGGGAGGGTTGGTGACCCAGTACTTC.

The chain has TRBV30 and TRBJ2-7, with TRBD1 matching 8 bases. The V gene end was trimmed by 2 bases and the J gene end by 2 bases; junction bases not matched to a gene: 8. The CDR3 extends over 15 amino acids. The germline V gene has CDR1 GTSNPN and CDR2 SVGIG (reference sequence). CDR3 nucleotides: TGTGCCTGGAGTATTTGGGACAGGCCGGCCTACGAGCAGTACTTC. It translates to CAWSIWDRPAYEQYF. The whole variable domain, remainder taken from reference TRBV30 and TRBJ2-7, is SQTIHQWPATLVQPVGSPLSLECTVEGTSNPNLYWYRQAAGRGLQLLFYSVGIGQISSEVPQNLSASRPQDRQFILSSKKLLLSDSGFYLCAWSIWDRPAYEQYFGPGTRLTVT.

This clone came up a few times. The rearrangement links TRBV7-9 to TRBJ2-2; the D is unclear. The CDR3 has 13 amino acids. The V gene's germline CDR1 is SEHNR and CDR2 FQNEAQ (reference sequence). V was shortened by 4 bases and J by 1 base, with 4 bases between the two germline ends. CDR3 amino acids: CASSYRNTGELFF. In DNA, the CDR3 is TGTGCCAGCAGCTACAGGAACACCGGGGAGCTGTTTTTT.

The gene calls are TRBV6-5 and TRBJ1-6; perhaps TRBD1 as D (5 bases). Trimming removed 7 bases at V and 7 bases at J, with 11 bases between. This CDR3 spans 13 amino acids. Germline CDR1 MNHEY, CDR2 SVGAGI. In DNA form, the CDR3 reads TGTGCCAGCACCGCCAGGGAGAATTCACCCCTCCACTTT. Encoded protein: CASTARENSPLHF.

This clone showed up just a few times. This chain connects TRBV29-1 to TRBJ1-2; D perhaps matches TRBD1 (5 bases). Looked up from germline, CDR1 is SQVTM and CDR2 is ANQGSEA. The CDR3 runs 14 residues. The V gene lost 6 bases and the J gene lost 5 bases, with 19 bases spanning the gap. Written as DNA, the CDR3 is TGCAGCGTCGGCCCAGGGAGCAGTCGGTATGGCTACACCTTC. Its protein is CSVGPGSSRYGYTF.

The sample holds a few counts of this clone. The V and J genes are TRBV6-6 and TRBJ2-7; no definite D call. The germline gives CDR1 MNHNY, CDR2 SVGAGI (reference sequence). The CDR3 loop spans 13 amino acids. Trimming removed 0 bases from V and 4 bases from J, with 7 bases in between. The CDR3, as DNA: TGTGCCAGCAGTTACTCGAACTTGTACGAGCAGTACTTC. This codes for CASSYSNLYEQYF.

In its sample, this clone was seen a few times. This rearrangement joins TRBV7-9 to TRBJ1-2, with D unclear. CDR1 and CDR2 (germline): SEHNR, FQNEAQ (reference sequence). The CDR3 runs to 12 residues. The germline V and J ends were trimmed by 0 bases and 4 bases, with 3 bases remaining between them. CDR3: CASSLASYGYTF. CDR3 nucleotides: TGTGCCAGCAGCTTAGCTAGCTATGGCTACACCTTC.

This clone was seen more than once but under ten times. The chain joins TRBV25-1 to TRBJ2-5; 9 bases fit TRBD1. The germline gives CDR1 MGHDK, CDR2 SYGVNS. Trimming took 4 bases from V and 5 from J; bases not matched to a gene: 5. The CDR3 consists of 14 residues. CDR3 DNA: TGTGCCAGCAGTGGAACAGGGGGCGGGGAGACCCAGTACTTC. Encoded protein: CASSGTGGGETQYF.

The chain links TRBV30 to TRBJ1-2; 7 bases map to TRBD1. CDR1 and CDR2 (germline): GTSNPN, SVGIG (reference sequence). V lost 2 bases and J lost 3; bases outside the gene matches: 6. The CDR3 covers 14 residues. The CDR3 DNA sequence: TGTGCCTGGAGTCGAGACAGGGAGGACTATGGCTACACCTTC. It is translated as CAWSRDREDYGYTF. Full variable domain (missing parts from reference TRBV30 and TRBJ1-2): SQTIHQWPATLVQPVGSPLSLECTVEGTSNPNLYWYRQAAGRGLQLLFYSVGIGQISSEVPQNLSASRPQDRQFILSSKKLLLSDSGFYLCAWSRDREDYGYTFGSGTRLTVV.

This clone came up a few times. The gene calls are TRBV11-2 and TRBJ1-2, with D possibly matching TRBD1 (6 bases). Germline V gene lookup returns CDR1 SGHAT and CDR2 FQNNGV. The CDR3 totals 14 residues. V lost 3 bases and J 4 bases, leaving 12 bases between the germline ends. The CDR3 DNA is TGTGCCAGCAGCTTGAAAAGGGACATCTATGGCTACACCTTC. This encodes CASSLKRDIYGYTF.